This T cell receptor beta chain was obtained from a study of shared clonotypes between healthy human individuals. Germline loops: CDR1 MGHRA, CDR2 YSYEKL. Deletions cut 2 bases from V and 5 bases from J, with 4 bases between. This CDR3 region has 12 residues. All of the donors resided in Nashville, Tennessee, and each was a Caucasian adult. Produced via immunoSEQ multiplex PCR; TCRdb's table is partial and in-frame only. The sample holds some 500,000 clones, 79% seen once. Sequencing input: PBMCs. The TCR sequence derives from a woman aged 40-49 years in good health. Some clones in this sample may be carry-over from other donors' samples. The V and J genes are TRBV4-1 and TRBJ2-1; unclear D gene. CDR3 protein: CASSQLNNEQFF. The CDR3 DNA sequence: TGCGCCAGCAGCCAACTTAACAATGAGCAGTTCTTC.